The rows below give T cell receptor beta chains drawn from one sample of a study of beta chain features in type 1 diabetes. Sequenced by immunoSEQ multiplex PCR; TCRdb stores in-frame clones only, minus some. Here the sample spans hundreds of thousands of clones, roughly 13% being singletons. What was sequenced was naive CD4+ T cells from blood. The source of these receptors is a man younger than 35 with type 1 diabetes. The CDR3 runs from the conserved cysteine through the conserved F or W.

TRBJ2-1 TRBV2 CASMRESYNEQFF
TRBJ1-5 TRBV4-2 CASSYTTVSNQPQHF
TRBJ2-6 TRBV5-1 CASSLAPTSSGANVLTF
TRBJ2-7 TRBV4-3 CASSFGFYGDYEQYF
TRBJ2-3 TRBV28 CASALAGGPIDTQYF
TRBJ1-5 TRBV7-2 CASSLRQGNQPQHF
TRBJ2-7 TRBV5-1 CASNSGSPSYEQYF
TRBJ2-3 TRBV5-5 CASIFGTFTDTQYF
TRBJ1-2 TRBV10-2 CASSFYGQGAYGYTF
TRBJ2-1 TRBV18 CASSPPAGRDEQFF
TRBJ1-4 TRBV7-9 CASSPTALNEKLFF
TRBJ1-3 TRBV27 CASSFSGNTIYF
TRBJ2-5 TRBV6-5 CASRYRTGETQYF
TRBJ1-1 TRBV9 CASSVVNGANTEAFF
TRBJ2-2 TRBV14 CASSPDRTGELFF
TRBJ1-4 TRBV15 CATSRDSKGEKLFF
TRBJ2-7 TRBV6-6 CASSDPGQGPGEQYF
TRBJ2-1 TRBV6-5 CASSYSWGNNEQFF
TRBJ2-4 TRBV10-3 CAISDPAGSGALAKNIQYF
TRBJ2-4 TRBV7-2 CASSLVGSGSVKNIQYF
TRBJ1-2 TRBV30 CAWIPPGPLVGYTF
TRBJ2-7 TRBV2 CASRLGYEQYF
TRBJ2-3 TRBV2 CASVRQGTDTQYF
TRBJ2-3 TRBV5-1 CASSSGLSTDTQYF
TRBJ2-7 TRBV5-1 CASSIKGGEQYF
TRBJ2-7 TRBV29-1 CSVEGQGYEQYF
TRBJ2-4 TRBV7-2 CASSFRGQDIQYF
TRBJ1-5 TRBV10-3 CAISGQEDQPQHF
TRBJ2-1 TRBV7-2 CASSQPGTFNNEQFF
TRBJ1-1 TRBV29-1 CSVNRDPRTEAFF
TRBJ2-7 TRBV7-7 CASSSGTVSYEQYF
TRBJ1-1 TRBV21-1 CASSKGGRAGRNTEAFF
TRBJ2-1 TRBV10-3 CAISVEVEQFF
TRBJ2-1 TRBV7-2 CASSLGSSYEQFF
TRBJ2-1 TRBV28 CASSPSPASSYNEQFF
TRBJ1-5 TRBV6-8 CASSYREGNQPQHF
TRBJ1-1 TRBV9 CASSVEDRTWNTEAFF
TRBJ2-2 TRBV2 CASMGQGYSGELFF